This note documents a single TCR beta chain sequence. Its antigen remains unidentified. No base quality information exists; no much larger clone differs at one position. This sample was taken from a study of radiotherapy plus CTLA-4 blockade in lung cancer (dated by TCRdb to between 2017 and 2018). Background for the entire study: Among the enrolled patients, about 19% had an objective response, and about 30% reached disease control.

Taken from the germline V gene, the CDR1 and CDR2 loops are SGHAT and FQNNGV. From the cysteine up to the phenylalanine, the CDR3 has a length of 15 residues. Only the CDR3 region is kept as DNA, spanning 45 bases read in frame from base 1. Deletion took 1 base off V and 4 bases off J, with a span of 13 bases between the germline ends. Library preparation employed the immunoSEQ multiplex PCR assay. TCRdb carries this immuneACCESS record with in-frame sequences only. Its versions omit some clonotypes, under half of them owing to an unresolved V gene in the studies checked, with the rest unexplained. The sample table contains about 85,000 clones; only one count was recorded for around 86% of them. In total, the top ten clones hold approximately 2.2% of the sample. Study-level results and caveats: Early dynamic changes in blood T cell clones, together with increased serum interferon-beta after radiation, were reported as the strongest predictors of response. After treatment with radiotherapy and ipilimumab, TCR clones that originated in tumors expanded in peripheral blood.

Focal radiation therapy combined with CTLA-4 blockade (ipilimumab) was tested in patients with chemo-refractory metastatic non-small-cell lung cancer. The sequencing used peripheral blood, collected from a patient treated with radiotherapy plus ipilimumab. The rearrangement combines TRBV11-2 with TRBJ1-2; TRBD1 is a possible D gene, resting on 6 matching bases. This TCR was recovered from a human donor with non-small cell lung cancer who had a partial response to radiotherapy plus ipilimumab. The sequenced DNA: TGTGCCAGCAGCTTAGCCCAGGGGTACGGCTATGGCTACACCTTC. Its protein product is CASSLAQGYGYGYTF.